This TCR beta chain was obtained from a study of blood T cell repertoires in COVID-19. For the study at large: Samples came from the United States, Italy and Spain, spanning acute and convalescent COVID-19. Sample material is recorded as cDNA or gDNA derived from T cells, B-cell-depleted T cells, or PBMCs.

Germline assignment: CDR1 SGHRS and CDR2 YFSETQ. Trimming left V 0 bases short and J 4 bases short, with 7 bases between. The CDR3 is made up of 14 amino acids. On this clone itself: Other DNA sequences in the sample encode the same CDR3.

The authors' processing: The assay estimated nucleated cells by amplifying reference gene primers. Assay used: immunoSEQ multiplex PCR; TCRdb lists only in-frame clones, some missing. The DNA gave D and trimming, while V, J and clone size come from that table. The data show about 310,000 clones, approximately 87% seen once. This clonotype originated in a woman aged 25 to 39 with COVID-19, enrolled during active disease. The specimen was peripheral blood. The J gene is TRBJ1-4, the V gene TRBV5-1; D not resolved. The CDR3 sequence is CASSLGGSNEKLFF. DNA for the CDR3: TGCGCCAGCAGCTTGGGAGGGAGTAATGAAAAACTGTTTTTT.